This T cell receptor beta chain was profiled in a study of neurological immune-mediated disorders. Overall study findings and caveats: Repertoires from 18 of 34 multiple sclerosis patients grouped phylogenetically into a related-CDR3 cluster, suggesting a possible signature.

From 15-18 subjects, every sequencing run obtained over 180 million TCR-beta sequences. TCRdb re-derived calls from the 5' RACE reads in MiXCR, one entry per CDR3 protein. Among 65,000 to 85,000 distinct CDR3 sequences listed, about 3% were seen once. Looked up from germline, CDR1 is LGHNA and CDR2 is YSLEER. The CDR3 covers 15 residues. Trimming stripped 4 bases from V and 3 bases from J, with 12 bases between. This clonotype was counted at least ten times. The antigen remains undetermined. The J gene is TRBJ2-2, the V gene TRBV4-3, with TRBD2 as a possible D gene (6 bases). Input material: PBMCs. The clonotype was recovered from a woman between 50 and 59 years old with multiple sclerosis. CDR3 DNA sequence: TGCGCCAGCAGCCTAGCGGCGAAGGACACCGGGGAGCTGTTTTTT. It yields the protein CASSLAAKDTGELFF.